These 5 T cell receptor beta chains originate from one sample sequenced in a study of cytomegalovirus exposure and HLA in healthy donors. PCR employed 60 Vbeta and 13 Jbeta primers. Using immunoSEQ multiplex PCR, the repertoire was profiled, and TCRdb retains in-frame clones only, with some absent. Of around 170,000 clones in the sample, about four fifths were seen once. Sequencing used PBMCs. These receptors all stem from a woman in her thirties in good health and CMV-seronegative.

This clone was found once. The chain uses TRBV30 and TRBJ1-1, with TRBD1 identical over 9 bases. Germline assignment: CDR1 GTSNPN and CDR2 SVGIG (reference sequence). This CDR3 has 13 amino acids. V lost 2 bases and J lost 5; bases outside the gene matches: 3. CDR3: CAWSFGQGTEAFF. The CDR3 DNA sequence: TGTGCCTGGAGTTTTGGACAGGGGACTGAAGCTTTCTTT.

V and J are TRBV18 and TRBJ2-5, with D perhaps matching TRBD1 (5 bases). The V end lost 3 bases, the J end lost 3 bases, and 8 bases lay between the germline ends. The CDR3 sequence is 13 residues long. Germline V lookup: CDR1 KGHSH, CDR2 LQKENI. Here the CDR3 DNA reads TGTGCCAGCTCACCGGGCAGGGAAGAGACCCAGTACTTC. As protein: CASSPGREETQYF.

V usage is TRBV10-1 and J usage is TRBJ1-6; 8 bases fit TRBD1. The ends lost 6 bases at V and 3 bases at J; junction bases unmatched: 4. The CDR3 is 15 amino acids. Germline V gene lookup returns CDR1 WNHNN and CDR2 SYGVQD (reference sequence). The CDR3 DNA reads TGCGCCAGCAGCGAAGACAGGGGCTATAATTCACCCCTCCACTTT. Residues: CASSEDRGYNSPLHF.

The rearrangement uses TRBV23-1 and TRBJ1-4, with 9 bases fitting TRBD1. TRBV23-1 is designated an ORF whose function remains uncertain. V lost 11 bases to trimming and J lost 8 bases; unmatched junction nucleotides: 9. CDR3 length: 13 residues. CDR3 DNA sequence: TGCGCCGGAGACAGGGGGACGCAGGAAAAACTGTTTTTT. This translates into CAGDRGTQEKLFF.

This clone showed up just once. The rearrangement joins TRBV10-3 to TRBJ2-1; 14 bases align to TRBD2. Per the germline V gene, CDR1 is ENHRY and CDR2 is SYGVKD. The CDR3 is 19 residues long. Trimming at V came to 5 bases and at J to 0 bases, leaving 9 bases not matched to a gene. The CDR3 reads CAISPGLAGAYSSYNEQFF. As DNA, the CDR3 is TGTGCCATCAGTCCGGGACTAGCGGGGGCCTACAGCTCCTACAATGAGCAGTTCTTC.